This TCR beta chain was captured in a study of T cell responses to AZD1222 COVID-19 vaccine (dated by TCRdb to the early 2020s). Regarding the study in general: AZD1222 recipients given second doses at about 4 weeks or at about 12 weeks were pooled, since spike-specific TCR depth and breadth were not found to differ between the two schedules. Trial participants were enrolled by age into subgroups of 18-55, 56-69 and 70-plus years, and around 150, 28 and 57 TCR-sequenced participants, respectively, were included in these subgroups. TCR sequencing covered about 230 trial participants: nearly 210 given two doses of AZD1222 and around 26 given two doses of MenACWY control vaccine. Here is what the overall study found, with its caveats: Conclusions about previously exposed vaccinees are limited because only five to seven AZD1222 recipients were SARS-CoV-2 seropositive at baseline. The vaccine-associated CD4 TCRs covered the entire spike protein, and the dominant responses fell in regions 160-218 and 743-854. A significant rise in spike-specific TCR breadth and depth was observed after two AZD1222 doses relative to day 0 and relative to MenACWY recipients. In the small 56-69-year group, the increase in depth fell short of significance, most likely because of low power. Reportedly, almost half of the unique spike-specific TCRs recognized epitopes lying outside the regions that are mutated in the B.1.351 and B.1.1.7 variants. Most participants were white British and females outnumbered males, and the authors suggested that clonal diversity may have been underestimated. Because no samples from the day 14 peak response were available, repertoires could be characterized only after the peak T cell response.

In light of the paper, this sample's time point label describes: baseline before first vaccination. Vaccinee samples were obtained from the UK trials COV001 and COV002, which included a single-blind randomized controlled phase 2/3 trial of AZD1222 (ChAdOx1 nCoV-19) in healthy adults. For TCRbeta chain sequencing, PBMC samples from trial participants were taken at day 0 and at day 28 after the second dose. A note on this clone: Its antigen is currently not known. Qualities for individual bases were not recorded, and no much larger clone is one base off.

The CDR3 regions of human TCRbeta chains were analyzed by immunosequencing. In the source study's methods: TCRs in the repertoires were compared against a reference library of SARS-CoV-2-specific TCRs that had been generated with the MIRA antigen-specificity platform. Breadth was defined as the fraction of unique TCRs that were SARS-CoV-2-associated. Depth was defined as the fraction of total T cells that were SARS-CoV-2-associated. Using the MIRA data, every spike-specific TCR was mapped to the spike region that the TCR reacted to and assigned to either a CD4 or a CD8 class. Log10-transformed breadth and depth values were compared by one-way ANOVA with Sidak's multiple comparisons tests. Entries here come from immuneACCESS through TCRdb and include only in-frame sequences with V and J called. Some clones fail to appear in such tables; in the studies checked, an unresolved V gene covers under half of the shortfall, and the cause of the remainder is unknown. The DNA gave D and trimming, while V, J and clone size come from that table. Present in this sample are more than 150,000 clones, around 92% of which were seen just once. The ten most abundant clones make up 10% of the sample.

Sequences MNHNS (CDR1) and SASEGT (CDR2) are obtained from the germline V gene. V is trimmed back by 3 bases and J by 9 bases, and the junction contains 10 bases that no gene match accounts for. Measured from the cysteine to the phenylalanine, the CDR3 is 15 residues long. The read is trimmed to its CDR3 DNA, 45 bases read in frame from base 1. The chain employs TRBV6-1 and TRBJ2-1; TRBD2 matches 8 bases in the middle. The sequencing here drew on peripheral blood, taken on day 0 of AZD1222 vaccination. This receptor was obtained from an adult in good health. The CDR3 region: CASSDAIAGRLEQFF. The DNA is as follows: TGTGCCAGCAGTGACGCTATAGCGGGAAGGCTTGAGCAGTTCTTC.